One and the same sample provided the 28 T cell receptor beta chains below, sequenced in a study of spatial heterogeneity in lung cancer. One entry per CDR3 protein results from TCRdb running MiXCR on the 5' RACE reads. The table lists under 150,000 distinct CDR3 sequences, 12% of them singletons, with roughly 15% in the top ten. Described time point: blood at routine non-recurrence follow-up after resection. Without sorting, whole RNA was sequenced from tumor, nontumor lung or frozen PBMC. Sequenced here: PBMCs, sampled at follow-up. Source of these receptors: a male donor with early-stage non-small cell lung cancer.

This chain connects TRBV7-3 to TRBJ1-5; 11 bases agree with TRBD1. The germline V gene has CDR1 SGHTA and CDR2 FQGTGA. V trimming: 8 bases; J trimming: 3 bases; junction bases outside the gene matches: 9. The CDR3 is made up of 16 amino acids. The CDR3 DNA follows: TGTGCCAGCGGCACTGGGGACAGGGGGACCAATCAGCCCCAGCATTTT. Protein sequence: CASGTGDRGTNQPQHF.

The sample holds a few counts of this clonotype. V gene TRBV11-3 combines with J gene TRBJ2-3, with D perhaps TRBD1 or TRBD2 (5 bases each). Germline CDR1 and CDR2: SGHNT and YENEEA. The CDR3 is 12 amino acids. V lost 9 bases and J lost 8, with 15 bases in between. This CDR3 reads CASSEGHGTQYF. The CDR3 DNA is TGTGCCAGTTCCGAGGGGCACGGTACGCAGTATTTT.

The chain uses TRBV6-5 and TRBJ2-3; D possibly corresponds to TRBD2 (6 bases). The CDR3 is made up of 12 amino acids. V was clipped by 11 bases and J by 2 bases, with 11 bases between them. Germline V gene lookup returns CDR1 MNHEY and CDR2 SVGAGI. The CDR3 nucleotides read TGTGCCTCCGGGGGATACACAGATACGCAGTATTTT. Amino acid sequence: CASGGYTDTQYF.

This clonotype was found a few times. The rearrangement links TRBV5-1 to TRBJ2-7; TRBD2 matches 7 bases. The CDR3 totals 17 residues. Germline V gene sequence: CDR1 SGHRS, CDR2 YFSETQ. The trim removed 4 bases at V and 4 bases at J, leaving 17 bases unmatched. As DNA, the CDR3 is TGCGCCAGCAGCCCGGCGGTCGTAGCGGGCGACGGGTACGAGCAGTACTTC. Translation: CASSPAVVAGDGYEQYF. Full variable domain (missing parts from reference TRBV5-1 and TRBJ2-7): KAGVTQTPRYLIKTRGQQVTLSCSPISGHRSVSWYQQTPGQGLQFLFEYFSETQRNKGNFPGRFSGRQFSNSRSEMNVSTLELGDSALYLCASSPAVVAGDGYEQYFGPGTRLTVT.

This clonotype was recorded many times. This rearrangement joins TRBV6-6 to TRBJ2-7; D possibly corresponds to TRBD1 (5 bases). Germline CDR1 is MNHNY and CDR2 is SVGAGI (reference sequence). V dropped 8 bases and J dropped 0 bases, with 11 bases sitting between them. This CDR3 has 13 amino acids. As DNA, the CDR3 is TGTGCCAGCGCAGGGTCCTACTCCTACGAGCAGTACTTC. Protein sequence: CASAGSYSYEQYF.

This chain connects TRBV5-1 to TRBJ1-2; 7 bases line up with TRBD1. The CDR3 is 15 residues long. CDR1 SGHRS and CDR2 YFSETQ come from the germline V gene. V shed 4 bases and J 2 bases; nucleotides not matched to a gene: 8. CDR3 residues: CASSPLGQKNYGYTF. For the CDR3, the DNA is TGCGCCAGCAGCCCATTGGGACAGAAGAACTATGGCTACACCTTC.

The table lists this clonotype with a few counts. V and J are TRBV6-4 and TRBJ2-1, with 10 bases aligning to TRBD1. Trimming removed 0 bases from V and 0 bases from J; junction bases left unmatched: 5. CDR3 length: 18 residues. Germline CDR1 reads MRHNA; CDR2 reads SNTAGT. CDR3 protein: CASSDSTGGRSSYNEQFF. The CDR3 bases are TGTGCCAGCAGTGACTCGACAGGGGGCCGCAGCTCCTACAATGAGCAGTTCTTC.

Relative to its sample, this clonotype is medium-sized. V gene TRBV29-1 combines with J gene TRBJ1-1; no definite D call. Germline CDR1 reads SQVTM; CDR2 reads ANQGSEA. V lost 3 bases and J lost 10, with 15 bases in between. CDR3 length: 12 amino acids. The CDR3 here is CSVEYSGLLAFF. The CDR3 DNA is TGCAGCGTTGAGTACAGTGGGTTGTTAGCTTTCTTT.

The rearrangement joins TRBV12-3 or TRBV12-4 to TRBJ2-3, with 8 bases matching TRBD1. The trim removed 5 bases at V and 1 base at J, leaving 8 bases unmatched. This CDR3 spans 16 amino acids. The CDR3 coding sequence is TGTGCCAGCAGTCACCATCCAGGGGGCGGCACAGATACGCAGTATTTT. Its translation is CASSHHPGGGTDTQYF.

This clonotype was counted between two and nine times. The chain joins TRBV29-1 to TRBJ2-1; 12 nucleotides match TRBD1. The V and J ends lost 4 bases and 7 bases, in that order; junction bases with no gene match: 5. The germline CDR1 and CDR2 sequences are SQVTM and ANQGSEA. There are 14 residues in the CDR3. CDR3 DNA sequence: TGCAGCGTTGCGGGACAGGGGGCTGGTAATGAGCAGTTCTTC. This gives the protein CSVAGQGAGNEQFF.

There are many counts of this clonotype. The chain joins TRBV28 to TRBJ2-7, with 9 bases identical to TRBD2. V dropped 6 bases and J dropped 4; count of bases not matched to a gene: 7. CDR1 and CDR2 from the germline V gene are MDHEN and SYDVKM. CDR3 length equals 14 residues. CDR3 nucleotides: TGTGCCAGCAGACTTGGCGGGGGGGCTTACGAGCAGTACTTC. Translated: CASRLGGGAYEQYF.

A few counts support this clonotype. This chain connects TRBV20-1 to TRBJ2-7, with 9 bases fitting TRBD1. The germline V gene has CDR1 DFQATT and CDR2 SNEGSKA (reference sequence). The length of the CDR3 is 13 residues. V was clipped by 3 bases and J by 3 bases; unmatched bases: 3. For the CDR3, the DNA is TGCAGTGCTAGCGGGACAGGGAGCTACGAGCAGTACTTC. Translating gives CSASGTGSYEQYF.

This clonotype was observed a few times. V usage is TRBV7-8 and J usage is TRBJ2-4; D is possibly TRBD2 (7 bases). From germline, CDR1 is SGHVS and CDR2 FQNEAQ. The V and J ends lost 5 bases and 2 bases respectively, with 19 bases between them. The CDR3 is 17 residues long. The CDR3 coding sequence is TGTGCCAGCAGCCCCCTAACAGGGAGGGAAACCAAAAACATTCAGTACTTC. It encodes CASSPLTGRETKNIQYF.

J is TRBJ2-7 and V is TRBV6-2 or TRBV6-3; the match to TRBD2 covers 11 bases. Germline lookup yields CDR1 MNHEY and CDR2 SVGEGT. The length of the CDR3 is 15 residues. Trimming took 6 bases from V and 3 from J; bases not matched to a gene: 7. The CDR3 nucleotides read TGTGCCAGCAGCTTAACTAGCGGGGGACTCTACGAGCAGTACTTC. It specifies CASSLTSGGLYEQYF.

CDR3 sequence: CASSLRDRGRRNYGYTF. The CDR3 bases are TGTGCCAGCAGCCTGCGGGACAGGGGGCGAAGGAACTATGGCTACACCTTC. This chain links TRBV21-1 with TRBJ1-2; TRBD1 is taken as the D call from the table, unchecked against the DNA. TRBV21-1 constitutes a pseudogene. The CDR3 length is 17 residues.

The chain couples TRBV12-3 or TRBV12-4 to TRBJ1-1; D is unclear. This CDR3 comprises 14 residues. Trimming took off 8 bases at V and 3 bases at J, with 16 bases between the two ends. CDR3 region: CASLLRRGDTEAFF. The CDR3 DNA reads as TGTGCCAGCCTTCTCCGGCGCGGGGACACTGAAGCTTTCTTT.

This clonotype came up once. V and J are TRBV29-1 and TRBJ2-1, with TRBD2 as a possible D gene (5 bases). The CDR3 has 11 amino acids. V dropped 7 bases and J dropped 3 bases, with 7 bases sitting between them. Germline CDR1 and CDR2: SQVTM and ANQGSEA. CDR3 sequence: CSGERYNEQFF. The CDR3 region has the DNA TGCAGCGGGGAGCGCTACAATGAGCAGTTCTTC.

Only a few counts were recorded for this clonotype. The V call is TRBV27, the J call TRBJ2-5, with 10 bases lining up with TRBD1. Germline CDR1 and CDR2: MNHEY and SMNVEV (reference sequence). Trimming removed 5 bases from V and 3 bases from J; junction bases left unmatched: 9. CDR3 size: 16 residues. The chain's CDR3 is CASSPASGTGEETQYF. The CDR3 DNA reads TGTGCCAGCAGTCCCGCCTCCGGGACAGGGGAAGAGACCCAGTACTTC.

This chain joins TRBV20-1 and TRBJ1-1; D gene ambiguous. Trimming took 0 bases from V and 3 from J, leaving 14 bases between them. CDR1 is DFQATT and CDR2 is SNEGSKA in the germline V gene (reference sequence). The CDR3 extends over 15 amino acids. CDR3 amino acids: CSARESAGTDTEAFF. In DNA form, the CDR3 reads TGCAGTGCTAGAGAGTCGGCGGGAACGGACACTGAAGCTTTCTTT.

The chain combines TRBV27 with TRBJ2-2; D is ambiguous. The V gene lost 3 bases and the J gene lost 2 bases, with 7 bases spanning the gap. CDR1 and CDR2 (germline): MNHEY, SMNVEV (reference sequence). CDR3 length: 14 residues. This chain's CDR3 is CASSFQVNTGELFF. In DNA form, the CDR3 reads TGTGCCAGCAGTTTCCAAGTAAACACCGGGGAGCTGTTTTTT.

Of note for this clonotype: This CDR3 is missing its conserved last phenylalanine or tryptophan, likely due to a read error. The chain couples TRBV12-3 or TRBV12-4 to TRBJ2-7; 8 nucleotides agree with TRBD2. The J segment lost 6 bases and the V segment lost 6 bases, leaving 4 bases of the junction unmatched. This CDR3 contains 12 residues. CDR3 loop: CASSPGGSEQYS. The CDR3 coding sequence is TGTGCCAGCAGCCCGGGGGGGAGCGAGCAGTACTCC.

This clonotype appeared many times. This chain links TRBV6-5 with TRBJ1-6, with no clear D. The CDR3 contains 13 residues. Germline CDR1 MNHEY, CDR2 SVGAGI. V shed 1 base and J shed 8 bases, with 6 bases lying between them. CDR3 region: CASSYYTDSPLHF. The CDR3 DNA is TGTGCCAGCAGTTACTATACAGATTCACCCCTCCACTTT.

CDR3 DNA sequence: TGTGCCAGCAGCCACACCGGGACAGGGACATCTAGCGAGCAGTACTTC. Residues: CASSHTGTGTSSEQYF. The rearrangement uses TRBV4-2 and TRBJ2-7; TRBD1 matches 9 bases. After removal of 3 bases from V and 6 bases from J, the junction contained 12 bases not matched to a gene. The CDR3 runs to 16 residues. The germline gives CDR1 LGHNA, CDR2 YNFKEQ.

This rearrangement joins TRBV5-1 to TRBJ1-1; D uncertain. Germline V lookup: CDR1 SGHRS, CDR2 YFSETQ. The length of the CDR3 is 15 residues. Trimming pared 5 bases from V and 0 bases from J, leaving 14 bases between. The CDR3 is CASSTLGIMNTEAFF. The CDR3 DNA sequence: TGCGCCAGCAGTACCTTAGGGATCATGAACACTGAAGCTTTCTTT.

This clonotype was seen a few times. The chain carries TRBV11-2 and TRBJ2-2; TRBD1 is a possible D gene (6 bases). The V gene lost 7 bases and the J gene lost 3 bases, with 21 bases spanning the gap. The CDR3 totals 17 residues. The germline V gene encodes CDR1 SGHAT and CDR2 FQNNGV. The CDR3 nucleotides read TGTGCCAGCAACATGCTTGTAGGGCAGGGGCACACCGGGGAGCTGTTTTTT. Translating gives CASNMLVGQGHTGELFF.

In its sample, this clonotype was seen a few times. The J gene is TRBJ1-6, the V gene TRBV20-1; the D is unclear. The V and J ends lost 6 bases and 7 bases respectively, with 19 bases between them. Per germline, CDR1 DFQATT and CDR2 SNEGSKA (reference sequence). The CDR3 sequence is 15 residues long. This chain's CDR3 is CSAPSAGSWNSPLHF. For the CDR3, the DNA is TGCAGTGCGCCTTCTGCGGGCAGTTGGAATTCACCCCTCCACTTT.

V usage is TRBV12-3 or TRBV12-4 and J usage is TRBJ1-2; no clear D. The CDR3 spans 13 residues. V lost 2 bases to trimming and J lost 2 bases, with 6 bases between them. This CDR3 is CASSLMLNYGYTF. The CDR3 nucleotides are TGTGCCAGCAGTTTAATGCTGAACTATGGCTACACCTTC.

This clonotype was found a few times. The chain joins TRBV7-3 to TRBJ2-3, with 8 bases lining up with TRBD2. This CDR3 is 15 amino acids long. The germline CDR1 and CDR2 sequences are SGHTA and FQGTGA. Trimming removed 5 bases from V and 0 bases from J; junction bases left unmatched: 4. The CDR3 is CASSPGLGSTDTQYF. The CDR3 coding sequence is TGTGCCAGCAGCCCGGGACTAGGGAGCACAGATACGCAGTATTTT. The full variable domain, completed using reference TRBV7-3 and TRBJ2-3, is GAGVSQTPSNKVTEKGKYVELRCDPISGHTALYWYRQSLGQGPEFLIYFQGTGAADDSGLPNDRFFAVRPEGSVSTLKIQRTERGDSAVYLCASSPGLGSTDTQYFGPGTRLTVL.